The rows below give T cell receptor beta chains drawn from one sample of a study of PD-1 blockade in classical Hodgkin lymphoma. Sequencing was performed with immunoSEQ multiplex PCR; in TCRdb, only in-frame clones are kept and a portion is missing. In the table there are tens of thousands of clones, roughly 80% of which are singletons. The sequencing used peripheral blood mononuclear cells (PBMCs), collected at baseline. All receptors derive from a human donor with classical Hodgkin lymphoma. Each CDR3 is given without its conserved first and last residue.

j_call cdr3_length v_call cdr3_aa
TRBJ2-5 12 TRBV5-1 ASSLGVTGETQY
TRBJ2-7 13 TRBV10-3 AISETQGAPYEQY
TRBJ2-1 13 TRBV7-9 ASSFTAGRYNEQF
TRBJ2-3 16 TRBV27 ASSFSPGLAGALDTQY
TRBJ2-5 14 TRBV4-1 ASSQDPPGGEETQY
TRBJ1-4 14 TRBV9 ASSVGTELTNEKLF
TRBJ2-5 14 TRBV7-8 ASSLVRARAQETQY
TRBJ1-1 13 TRBV6-4 ASSAKGTGRTEAF
TRBJ2-1 11 TRBV14 ASSQVGPVEQF
TRBJ2-7 13 TRBV11-3 ASSTRGGGSYEQY
TRBJ1-4 14 TRBV13 ASSLFAGLSNEKLF